A selection of T cell receptor beta chains follows, all from one sample in a study of regulatory T cells in long-lasting Graves disease. TCRdb fed the multiplex PCR reads into MiXCR, producing one record per CDR3 protein. The sample lists over 350,000 distinct CDR3 sequences; around 21% were seen once. Material: peripheral blood mononuclear cells (PBMCs), obtained when the disease was refractory, from a patient treated with antithyroid drugs. The receptors shown here come from a female donor with Graves disease. CDR3s include the opening cysteine and the closing phenylalanine or tryptophan. The size entry is marked missing in some rows and otherwise reads once, few, many or a size class.

v_gene	abundance	j_gene	CDR3aa
TRBV6-1	NA	TRBJ2-3	CASRSLAGGEQYF
TRBV28	once	TRBJ2-7	CASSLDRGGGYEQYF
TRBV28	many	TRBJ1-4	CASSFQGTRTNEKLFF
TRBV7-2	many	TRBJ1-1	CASSGGGHTEAFF
TRBV19	NA	TRBJ2-7	CASSIAYSGTSGRRGHEQYF
TRBV7-2	many	TRBJ2-7	CASSLEGSAYEQYF
TRBV18	NA	TRBJ1-2	CASSPLAPNNYGYTF
TRBV27	few	TRBJ1-5	CASSYRPGNSNQPQHF
TRBV5-1	few	TRBJ1-1	CASSLDNTPGPIRDEAFF
TRBV7-2	many	TRBJ2-7	CASSLVGTSGRVGEQYF
TRBV29-1	few	TRBJ2-7	CSVERSGEQYF
TRBV4-2	once	TRBJ1-1	CASSLAGEGNTEAFF
TRBV7-6	NA	TRBJ2-7	CASSPRAEREGEQYF